This TCR beta chain emerged from a study of molecular identifiers for immune sequencing clone quantification. Study information: Split five ways in replicates, RNA from around 20,000 or 99,000 naive CD8 cells had four portions sequenced.

This clonotype was detected only a few times. Its antigen is undetermined. Preparation of the bulk TCR libraries relied on previously described methods and listed TCR primers. TCRdb ran MiXCR on the PCR reads and lists one entry per CDR3 protein. The data show about 640,000 distinct CDR3 sequences, roughly 21% seen once. Study-level findings and limits: Underestimation of highly expanded clone sizes could arise where identical TCR molecules share a barcode. Clones carrying above 20 RNA copies accounted for over 99% of effector molecules, under 1% in naive cells.

Deletions cut 4 bases from V and 5 bases from J, with 13 bases between. The CDR3 totals 14 residues. The V gene's germline CDR1 is SGHDT and CDR2 YYEEEE. The clonotype originates from a human donor in good health. Some libraries in this study had Jurkat cell RNA spiked in. The material sequenced was naive CD8+ T cells from blood, with Jurkat cell RNA spiked in. Described subset: FACS-sorted CD8+CD4-CCR7+CD45RA+ naive T cells. The V gene is TRBV5-6, the J gene TRBJ1-5, with a weak D call TRBD1 (6 bases). The CDR3 is CASSKDSSYQPQHF. The CDR3 DNA sequence: TGTGCCAGCAGCAAGGACAGTTCTTATCAGCCCCAGCATTTT. Based on the CDR3 plus reference TRBV5-6 and TRBJ1-5, the full variable domain is DAGVTQSPTHLIKTRGQQVTLRCSPKSGHDTVSWYQQALGQGPQFIFQYYEEEERQRGNFPDRFSGHQFPNYSSELNVNALLLGDSALYLCASSKDSSYQPQHFGDGTRLSIL.